Given below is one T cell receptor (beta chain) in context. This record comes from a study of CD8 T cells in Susac syndrome. Germline CDR1 reads MNHEY; CDR2 reads SMNVEV (reference sequence). This CDR3 is 14 amino acids long. V lost 5 bases and J lost 2, with 12 bases in between. RNA was extracted with the RNeasy kit, and a quantity of 0.5 to 1 ug was reverse transcribed using random hexamers. TCRdb re-analysed the immunoSEQ multiplex PCR reads in MiXCR, keeping a single row per CDR3 protein. The sample lists 200,000 to 250,000 distinct CDR3 sequences; 95% were seen once. The sequenced material came from CD4+ T cells from PBMCs. J is TRBJ1-1 and V is TRBV27; unclear D gene. This TCR was recovered from a human donor with multiple sclerosis. The CDR3 region is CASSAISGNTEAFF. The CDR3 region has the DNA TGTGCCAGCAGTGCTATCTCAGGTAACACTGAAGCTTTCTTT.